A selection of T cell receptor beta chains follows, all from one sample in a study of cytomegalovirus exposure and HLA in healthy donors. The method was immunoSEQ multiplex PCR; TCRdb's version includes in-frame clones alone and lacks a portion of them. The repertoire includes around 120,000 clones, about 86% of them detected once, and about 3.9% sits in the top ten. Source material: PBMCs. The receptors derive from a woman in her thirties in good health and CMV-seronegative. Both conserved end residues are part of each CDR3. D genes are given only for firm matches. Rows may omit the clone size; those that give it use once, few, many or a size class.

V gene	clone size	D gene	J gene	CDR3 DNA	CDR3 protein
TRBV5-1	once	TRBD1	TRBJ2-5	TGCGCCAGCAGCCCGGGACAGGGGCAAGAGACCCAGTACTTC	CASSPGQGQETQYF
TRBV9	-	TRBD1	TRBJ1-3	TGTGCCAGCAGCAGCGACAGGGGGCTGGTCTCCGGAAACACCATATATTTT	CASSSDRGLVSGNTIYF
TRBV7-9	-	TRBD2	TRBJ2-7	TGTGCCAGCAGCGCGGGACTATACGAGCAGTACTTC	CASSAGLYEQYF
TRBV10-1	-	-	TRBJ2-3	TGCGCCAGCAGTGAGCGGGAGAGTTGGAATACGCAGTATTTT	CASSERESWNTQYF
TRBV29-1	-	TRBD1	TRBJ2-2	TGCAGCGGGAGACAGGGGGCAGGCGGGGAGCTGTTTTTT	CSGRQGAGGELFF
TRBV28	-	TRBD1	TRBJ2-7	TGTGCCAGCATTAGGGACAGGGCGAAGAACGAGCAGTACTTC	CASIRDRAKNEQYF
TRBV7-9	-	TRBD2	TRBJ2-1	TGTGCCAGCAGTCCGCCGCGGGAGGCCGTCTACAATGAGCAGTTCTTC	CASSPPREAVYNEQFF
TRBV27	-	-	TRBJ1-5	TGTGCCAGCAGTTTATCTATCAATCAGCCCCAGCATTTT	CASSLSINQPQHF
TRBV7-9	-	TRBD1	TRBJ1-1	TGTGCCAGCAGCTTAGGGGACAGGGCGCTTGAAGCTTTCTTT	CASSLGDRALEAFF
TRBV2	-	-	TRBJ2-1	TGTGCCAGCAGTGAGTCCCTCGGGGGAGCCTACAATGAGCAGTTCTTC	CASSESLGGAYNEQFF
TRBV5-6	-	TRBD1	TRBJ2-7	TGTGCCAGCAGCCTCGCGTCCGGGACAGGGGGCGAGCAGTACTTC	CASSLASGTGGEQYF
TRBV9	-	TRBD1	TRBJ2-7	TGTGCCAGCAGCGTAGGGACAGGGCTGGACGAGCAGTACTTC	CASSVGTGLDEQYF
TRBV13	-	TRBD2	TRBJ2-1	TGTGCCAGCAGCTGGTCCGGGACTAGCGGACACAATGAGCAGTTCTTC	CASSWSGTSGHNEQFF
TRBV7-3	-	TRBD2	TRBJ2-5	TGTGCCAGCAGCCCCGAAGCGGGATCCCAAGAGACCCAGTACTTC	CASSPEAGSQETQYF
TRBV20-1	-	-	TRBJ1-1	TGCAGTGGTCAGGGATTCACTGAAGCTTTCTTT	CSGQGFTEAFF
TRBV5-1	-	-	TRBJ1-2	TGCGCCAGCAGTCCAAACACAGAGCGCTACACCTTC	CASSPNTERYTF
TRBV30	-	-	TRBJ1-4	TGTGCCTGGAGTTTTACATCAGAAAAACTGTTTTTT	CAWSFTSEKLFF
TRBV5-4	-	-	TRBJ2-7	TGTGCCAGCAGCTTGGCCGGGGGGCCAGCCTACGAGCAGTACTTC	CASSLAGGPAYEQYF
TRBV28	-	-	TRBJ1-2	TGTGCCAGCAGTTTAGTGGAGTTTGGAAACTATGGCTACACCTTC	CASSLVEFGNYGYTF
TRBV18	-	TRBD2	TRBJ2-7	TGTGCCAGCTCACCGCCCGCGGGGGTCAACGAGCAGTACTTC	CASSPPAGVNEQYF